This TCR beta chain stems from a study of T cells expressing NK-cell markers. Study-wide context: The study sequenced eight donors, seven HCMV-seropositive and one seronegative.

In generating TCR beta cDNA, 5'RACE template switching with UMIs was used. TCRdb re-called the 5' RACE reads and catalogs CDR3 proteins one per entry, DNA excluded. The specimen's table records about 370,000 distinct CDR3 sequences. Overall study findings and caveats: There were several donors in whom these clonotypes also led the CD3+CD56-NKG2C+ fraction. In roughly six donors, dominant NKG2C+ clonotypes were about 1.0-7.0% of CD8+ T cells.

In regard to this clonotype: Its matching antigen is unknown.

The CDR3 contains 15 residues. Germline lookup yields CDR1 SGHVS and CDR2 FQNEAQ. This TCR was recovered from a woman aged 45-59 years in good health. This chain links TRBV7-8 with TRBJ1-1; TCRdb outputs TRBD1, but without DNA this stays unchecked. Sequencing was carried out using blood T cells: a sorted CD56 or NKG2C T cell subset, CD4+ or CD8+ T cells, or bulk PBMC T cells (not recorded which). The CDR3 here is CASTSRAVGGTEAFF.